This TCR beta chain was recovered during a study of a mutant IDH1 vaccine in newly diagnosed glioma. In the case of this clone: Its specificity is not known.

The time point was: week 35, safety follow-up. The vaccine gave 300 ug of a 20-mer mutant IDH1 peptide subcutaneously per dose. The length of the CDR3 is 18 residues. J was trimmed by 0 bases and V by 6 bases; bases with no gene match: 15. Germline CDR1 SGHRS, CDR2 YFSETQ. The method was immunoSEQ multiplex PCR; TCRdb's version includes in-frame clones alone and lacks a portion of them. The sample carries more than 55,000 clones, less than 90% recorded once. The clonotype comes from a man in his thirties or forties with glioma. This rearrangement joins TRBV5-1 to TRBJ1-1, with 9 bases fitting TRBD1. The source material was PBMCs, sampled from a glioma patient whose treatment included an IDH1 peptide vaccine. Here the CDR3 DNA reads TGCGCCAGCACCCCGACCCGGGACAGGGCTAAAATGAACACTGAAGCTTTCTTT. Translation: CASTPTRDRAKMNTEAFF.